What follows is one T cell receptor (beta chain) and its context. Its target is unknown. Germline V gives CDR1 SNHLY, CDR2 FYNNEI. Trimming removed 6 bases at V and 2 bases at J, with 26 bases between. CDR3 length equals 20 residues. Reverse transcribing all isolated RNA meant expressed TCRB transcripts were sequenced. Mean read depth for naive, central memory and regulatory T cell samples was approximately 3.57 million reads. Libraries were prepared by immunoSEQ multiplex PCR; TCRdb keeps only in-frame clonotypes and omits some of them. Seen here are over 650,000 clones, over 12% observed once, and the top ten hold 0.03% to 0.04%. This sample is part of a study of beta chain features in type 1 diabetes. Findings and limits, study-wide: People with Type 1 diabetes carried modestly yet significantly shorter TCRB CDR3s in all four CD4+ subsets.

This chain uses TRBV2 with TRBJ1-6; a weak D match, TRBD1 (6 bases). The source of this sequence is a young man with type 1 diabetes. The sequencing input was naive CD4+ T cells from blood. The CDR3 spells CASSQGGVRAGVTYNSPLHF. The CDR3 bases are TGTGCCAGCAGCCAAGGCGGGGTGCGCGCAGGGGTTACCTATAATTCACCCCTCCACTTT.